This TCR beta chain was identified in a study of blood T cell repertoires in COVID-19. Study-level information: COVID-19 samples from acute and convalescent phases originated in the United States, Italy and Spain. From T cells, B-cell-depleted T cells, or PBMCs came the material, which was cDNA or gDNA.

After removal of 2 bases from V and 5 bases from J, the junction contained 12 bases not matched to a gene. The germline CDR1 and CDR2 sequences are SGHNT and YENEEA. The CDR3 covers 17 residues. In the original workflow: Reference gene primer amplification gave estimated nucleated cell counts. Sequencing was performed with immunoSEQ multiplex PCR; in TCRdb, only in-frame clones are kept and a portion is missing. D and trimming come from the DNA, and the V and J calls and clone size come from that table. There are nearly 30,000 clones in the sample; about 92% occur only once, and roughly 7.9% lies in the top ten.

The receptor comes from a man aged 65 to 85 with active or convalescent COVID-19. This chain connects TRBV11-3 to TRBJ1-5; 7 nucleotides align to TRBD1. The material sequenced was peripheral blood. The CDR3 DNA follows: TGTGCCAGCAGCTTAAAATCCTCCCGGGACAGATATCAGCCCCAGCATTTT. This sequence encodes CASSLKSSRDRYQPQHF. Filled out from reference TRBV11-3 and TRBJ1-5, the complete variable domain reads EAGVVQSPRYKIIEKKQPVAFWCNPISGHNTLYWYLQNLGQGPELLIRYENEEAVDDSQLPKDRFSAERLKGVDSTLKIQPAELGDSAVYLCASSLKSSRDRYQPQHFGDGTRLSIL.